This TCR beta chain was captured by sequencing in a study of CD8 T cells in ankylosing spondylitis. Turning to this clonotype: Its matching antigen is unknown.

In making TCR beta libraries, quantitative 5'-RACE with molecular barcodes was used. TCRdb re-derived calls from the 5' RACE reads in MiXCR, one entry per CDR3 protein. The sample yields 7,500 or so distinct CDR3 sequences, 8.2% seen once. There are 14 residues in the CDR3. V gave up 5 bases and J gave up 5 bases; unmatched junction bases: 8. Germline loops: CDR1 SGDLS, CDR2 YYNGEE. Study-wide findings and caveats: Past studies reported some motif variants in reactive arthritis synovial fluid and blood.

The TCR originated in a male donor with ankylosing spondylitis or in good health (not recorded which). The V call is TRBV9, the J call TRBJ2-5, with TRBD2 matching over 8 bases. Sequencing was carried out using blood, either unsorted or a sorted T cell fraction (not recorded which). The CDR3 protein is CASSGGGIGETQYF. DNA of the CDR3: TGTGCCAGCAGTGGCGGGGGGATCGGGGAGACCCAGTACTTC.